The 30 T cell receptor beta chains given below trace back to one sample, sequenced in a study of radiotherapy plus CTLA-4 blockade in lung cancer. Clones were sequenced by immunoSEQ multiplex PCR, and TCRdb holds only the in-frame ones, with some missing. The profile covers 90,000 to 100,000 clones, with approximately 75% appearing a single time and 2.5% to 3.5% taken by the ten largest. Specimen: peripheral blood, collected from a patient treated with radiotherapy plus ipilimumab. Every receptor here comes from a human donor with non-small cell lung cancer who had a partial response to radiotherapy plus ipilimumab. Some clones in this sample may be carry-over from other donors' samples.

The chain links TRBV28 to TRBJ2-5, with D uncertain. V was pared by 2 bases and J by 0 bases, with 7 bases between. The germline V gene encodes CDR1 MDHEN and CDR2 SYDVKM. The CDR3 loop spans 14 amino acids. CDR3: CASSLRRNQETQYF. The DNA for the CDR3 is TGTGCCAGCAGTTTACGGCGGAACCAAGAGACCCAGTACTTC.

In this sample, this clone turned up a few times. V usage is TRBV5-4 and J usage is TRBJ1-2; 8 bases map to TRBD1. Germline assignment: CDR1 SGHNT and CDR2 YYREEE (reference sequence). The CDR3 has 14 residues. V was clipped by 4 bases and J by 6 bases; unmatched bases: 8. In DNA, the CDR3 is TGTGCCAGCAGCGTGGACAGGGCCGCCCATGGCTACACCTTC. Its translation is CASSVDRAAHGYTF.

This clone was seen only once. The chain carries TRBV5-4 and TRBJ2-1; possibly TRBD1 for D (6 bases). Trimming shortened V by 2 bases and J by 1 base, and 10 bases separated the two germline ends. Germline V CDR1 and CDR2: SGHNT, YYREEE (reference sequence). The CDR3 is 15 residues long. CDR3 amino acids: CASSLFGTSYNEQFF. The DNA for the CDR3 is TGTGCCAGCAGCTTATTCGGGACATCCTACAATGAGCAGTTCTTC.

The chain combines TRBV5-6 with TRBJ2-2, with 7 bases fitting TRBD1. Looked up from germline, CDR1 is SGHDT and CDR2 is YYEEEE. Germline trimming cut 4 bases from V and 7 bases from J; bases unmatched to any gene: 4. This CDR3 region has 13 residues. CDR3 bases: TGTGCCAGCAGCCCTACAGGGGTCGGGGAGCTGTTTTTT. It specifies CASSPTGVGELFF.

This clone came up once. The chain combines TRBV27 with TRBJ2-1, with 9 positions matching TRBD2. In germline, CDR1 is MNHEY, CDR2 SMNVEV (reference sequence). Losses at the gene ends were 5 bases for V and 7 bases for J; bases not matched to a gene: 3. The CDR3 loop spans 13 amino acids. The CDR3 region is CASSLREGNEQFF. Here the CDR3 DNA reads TGTGCCAGCAGTCTGCGGGAGGGGAATGAGCAGTTCTTC.

V is TRBV7-3 and J is TRBJ2-1; TRBD2 is a possible D gene (6 bases). Germline CDR1 SGHTA, CDR2 FQGTGA. Trimming removed 1 base at V and 2 bases at J, with 9 bases between. The CDR3 has 15 residues. The CDR3 sequence: CASSLNAGTYNEQFF. CDR3 DNA sequence: TGTGCCAGCAGCTTAAATGCGGGAACCTACAATGAGCAGTTCTTC.

V and J are TRBV6-1 and TRBJ2-7; possibly TRBD2 for D (6 bases). CDR1 and CDR2 from the germline V gene are MNHNS and SASEGT. V lost 6 bases, J lost 2 bases, and 11 bases lay in between. The CDR3 totals 13 residues. CDR3 nucleotides: TGTGCCAGCAGGCTGGGAGGAACCTACGAGCAGTACTTC. Translation: CASRLGGTYEQYF.

The chain carries TRBV29-1 and TRBJ1-5; 7 nucleotides match TRBD1. The CDR3 covers 15 residues. V was pared by 4 bases and J by 5 bases, with 11 bases of the junction left unmatched. CDR1 SQVTM and CDR2 ANQGSEA come from the germline V gene. CDR3 residues: CSVAVGAQGDQPQHF. Written as DNA, the CDR3 is TGCAGCGTTGCAGTAGGTGCCCAGGGGGATCAGCCCCAGCATTTT.

This rearrangement joins TRBV27 to TRBJ2-3, with D possibly being TRBD2 (6 bases). Trimming left V 3 bases short and J 5 bases short, with 6 bases between. There are 12 residues in the CDR3. The V gene's germline CDR1 is MNHEY and CDR2 SMNVEV (reference sequence). CDR3 sequence reads: CASSFGGDTQYF. The CDR3 DNA is TGTGCCAGCAGTTTCGGGGGAGATACGCAGTATTTT.

This clone has just one count. The chain joins TRBV19 to TRBJ1-4; 9 bases match TRBD1. The germline gives CDR1 LNHDA, CDR2 SQIVND (reference sequence). Trimming cost V 3 bases and J 0 bases; bases outside gene matches: 8. The CDR3 runs to 18 residues. The CDR3 reads CASSMGQGFFATNEKLFF. CDR3 in DNA: TGTGCCAGTAGTATGGGACAGGGTTTTTTTGCAACTAATGAAAAACTGTTTTTT.

The chain employs TRBV28 and TRBJ1-5; TRBD1 might be the D (5 bases). Germline V gene lookup returns CDR1 MDHEN and CDR2 SYDVKM. The CDR3 length is 14 residues. V lost 4 bases and J lost 4, with 11 bases in between. The CDR3 loop is CASSSRAGNQPQHF. DNA of the CDR3: TGTGCCAGCAGTTCCAGGGCAGGGAATCAGCCCCAGCATTTT.

The CDR3 spells CASSQNLQREATGGEQYF. For the CDR3, the DNA is TGCGCCAGCAGCCAAAATCTCCAGCGGGAGGCGACCGGGGGGGAGCAGTACTTC. This chain links TRBV4-1 with TRBJ2-7, with 9 bases aligning to TRBD2. The CDR3 length is 18 residues. With V trimmed by 2 bases and J by 7 bases, 18 bases remained unmatched. The germline gives CDR1 MGHRA, CDR2 YSYEKL.

The chain recombines TRBV19 with TRBJ1-2; 7 bases agree with TRBD1. V lost 3 bases, J lost 4 bases, and 14 bases stayed unmatched. The CDR3 totals 17 residues. Germline lookup yields CDR1 LNHDA and CDR2 SQIVND (reference sequence). Written as DNA, the CDR3 is TGTGCCAGTAGTATCCGACAGGGAATTGGGGTCGGCTATGGCTACACCTTC. It encodes CASSIRQGIGVGYGYTF.

Worth noting for this clone: The identical CDR3 is also encoded by other nucleotide sequences in the sample. This rearrangement joins TRBV19 to TRBJ2-5; D is possibly TRBD1 (5 bases). Germline values: CDR1 LNHDA, CDR2 SQIVND (reference sequence). The V and J ends lost 6 bases and 2 bases respectively, with 10 bases between them. There are 13 residues in the CDR3. The CDR3 DNA sequence: TGTGCCAGTAGGCCTAGGGGACAAGAGACCCAGTACTTC. Its protein product is CASRPRGQETQYF. The complete variable domain, with remaining parts taken from reference TRBV19 and TRBJ2-5, reads DGGITQSPKYLFRKEGQNVTLSCEQNLNHDAMYWYRQDPGQGLRLIYYSQIVNDFQKGDIAEGYSVSREKKESFPLTVTSAQKNPTAFYLCASRPRGQETQYFGPGTRLLVL.

This chain connects TRBV29-1 to TRBJ1-2, with D tentatively TRBD1 (6 bases). V was clipped by 6 bases and J by 0 bases, with 17 bases between them. Per germline, CDR1 SQVTM and CDR2 ANQGSEA. CDR3 length: 15 amino acids. Here the CDR3 DNA reads TGCAGCGTCGGGGACACTTGGACCTCTAACTATGGCTACACCTTC. Translating it yields CSVGDTWTSNYGYTF. Together with reference TRBV29-1 and TRBJ1-2, the CDR3 gives the full variable domain: SAVISQKPSRDICQRGTSLTIQCQVDSQVTMMFWYRQQPGQSLTLIATANQGSEATYESGFVIDKFPISRPNLTFSTLTVSNMSPEDSSIYLCSVGDTWTSNYGYTFGSGTRLTVV.

This chain uses TRBV5-1 with TRBJ1-1, with a weak D call TRBD1 (5 bases). V was clipped by 4 bases and J by 2 bases, with 15 bases between them. Germline lookup yields CDR1 SGHRS and CDR2 YFSETQ. This CDR3 contains 15 residues. Here the CDR3 DNA reads TGCGCCAGCAGCGGATTAATAGGGGCAAACACTGAAGCTTTCTTT. This sequence encodes CASSGLIGANTEAFF.

The J gene is TRBJ2-5, the V gene TRBV29-1, with D tentatively TRBD2 (5 bases). Per the germline V gene, CDR1 is SQVTM and CDR2 is ANQGSEA. The ends were cut back, 7 bases at V and 2 bases at J, with 11 bases in the middle. The CDR3 has 12 residues. CDR3: CSARSGQETQYF. As DNA, the CDR3 is TGCAGCGCCCGGTCGGGGCAAGAGACCCAGTACTTC. Together with reference TRBV29-1 and TRBJ2-5, the CDR3 gives the full variable domain: SAVISQKPSRDICQRGTSLTIQCQVDSQVTMMFWYRQQPGQSLTLIATANQGSEATYESGFVIDKFPISRPNLTFSTLTVSNMSPEDSSIYLCSARSGQETQYFGPGTRLLVL.

This clone was counted between two and nine times. This rearrangement joins TRBV10-1 to TRBJ2-1, with TRBD1 matching 7 bases. The germline CDR1 and CDR2 sequences are WNHNN and SYGVQD (reference sequence). J gave up 1 base and V 5 bases, and 5 bases lay outside the gene matches. The length of the CDR3 is 15 residues. The DNA for the CDR3 is TGCGCCAGCAGTTTGGACAGGACATCCTACAATGAGCAGTTCTTC. It specifies CASSLDRTSYNEQFF.

V and J are TRBV19 and TRBJ1-5; the D is unclear. The CDR3 length is 16 residues. Trimming took off 5 bases at V and 2 bases at J, with 16 bases between the two ends. The V gene's germline CDR1 is LNHDA and CDR2 SQIVND (reference sequence). This chain's CDR3 is CASSPDDWRGNQPQHF. The CDR3 bases are TGTGCCAGTAGTCCGGACGATTGGCGGGGCAATCAGCCCCAGCATTTT.

The rearrangement uses TRBV27 and TRBJ1-1, with no clear D. The CDR3 is made up of 13 amino acids. The germline V gene has CDR1 MNHEY and CDR2 SMNVEV (reference sequence). The germline V and J ends were trimmed by 6 bases and 4 bases, with 12 bases remaining between them. CDR3 in DNA: TGTGCCAGCAGCCGCGGGGAAAGCACTGAAGCTTTCTTT. Its translation: CASSRGESTEAFF.

CDR3: CASSPAASMGTEAFF. In DNA form, the CDR3 reads TGCGCCAGCAGCCCGGCGGCATCCATGGGCACTGAAGCTTTCTTT. The V gene is TRBV5-1, the J gene TRBJ1-1, with D unclear. This CDR3 region has 15 residues. The ends were cut back, 4 bases at V and 4 bases at J, with 17 bases in the middle. Germline lookup yields CDR1 SGHRS and CDR2 YFSETQ.

The chain links TRBV5-6 to TRBJ2-1, with 7 bases lining up with TRBD1. This CDR3 contains 18 residues. Germline trimming cut 3 bases from V and 0 bases from J; bases unmatched to any gene: 12. The germline CDR1 and CDR2 sequences are SGHDT and YYEEEE. CDR3 region: CASSSWSRQGDSYNEQFF. For the CDR3, the DNA is TGTGCCAGCAGCTCGTGGAGTCGACAGGGAGACTCCTACAATGAGCAGTTCTTC.

This clone was counted a few times. The chain combines TRBV5-1 with TRBJ2-7, with unresolved D. This CDR3 comprises 13 residues. Germline CDR1 and CDR2: SGHRS and YFSETQ. Trimming left V 5 bases short and J 5 bases short, with 14 bases between. The chain's CDR3 is CASRITQVHEQYF. DNA of the CDR3: TGCGCCAGCAGAATAACCCAGGTTCACGAGCAGTACTTC.

The table lists this clone with a few counts. The V gene is TRBV29-1, the J gene TRBJ1-1; D is undetermined. This CDR3 spans 13 amino acids. V lost 4 bases, J lost 1 base, and 10 bases lay in between. Germline V lookup: CDR1 SQVTM, CDR2 ANQGSEA. CDR3 bases: TGCAGCGTTGGTGCGGCAGCGAACACTGAAGCTTTCTTT. Translated: CSVGAAANTEAFF. Using reference TRBV29-1 and TRBJ1-1 for the parts outside the CDR3, the full variable domain is SAVISQKPSRDICQRGTSLTIQCQVDSQVTMMFWYRQQPGQSLTLIATANQGSEATYESGFVIDKFPISRPNLTFSTLTVSNMSPEDSSIYLCSVGAAANTEAFFGQGTRLTVV.

This clone came up a few times. The chain links TRBV11-3 to TRBJ2-1, with TRBD2 as a possible D gene (6 bases). The CDR3 is 14 residues long. Germline V gene lookup returns CDR1 SGHNT and CDR2 YENEEA. Trimming shortened V by 5 bases and J by 7 bases, and 15 bases separated the two germline ends. The CDR3 sequence is CASSVGRGVNEQFF. DNA of the CDR3: TGTGCCAGCAGCGTCGGGCGGGGAGTTAATGAGCAGTTCTTC. The complete variable domain, with remaining parts taken from reference TRBV11-3 and TRBJ2-1, reads EAGVVQSPRYKIIEKKQPVAFWCNPISGHNTLYWYLQNLGQGPELLIRYENEEAVDDSQLPKDRFSAERLKGVDSTLKIQPAELGDSAVYLCASSVGRGVNEQFFGPGTRLTVL.

This chain joins TRBV7-9 and TRBJ2-3, with D perhaps TRBD2 (6 bases). The CDR3 spans 14 residues. The germline V gene has CDR1 SEHNR and CDR2 FQNEAQ (reference sequence). The ends were cut back, 5 bases at V and 1 base at J, with 10 bases in the middle. Written as DNA, the CDR3 is TGTGCCAGCAGCCTGGGACTCCGCACAGATACGCAGTATTTT. As protein: CASSLGLRTDTQYF.

The genes are TRBV5-1 and TRBJ2-5; 10 positions match TRBD2. Per the germline V gene, CDR1 is SGHRS and CDR2 is YFSETQ. The V gene end was trimmed by 1 base and the J gene end by 0 bases; junction bases not matched to a gene: 0. The CDR3 consists of 15 residues. The CDR3 here is CASSLTSGDQETQYF. In DNA form, the CDR3 reads TGCGCCAGCAGCTTGACTAGCGGGGACCAAGAGACCCAGTACTTC. The whole variable domain, filled in from reference TRBV5-1 and TRBJ2-5, reads KAGVTQTPRYLIKTRGQQVTLSCSPISGHRSVSWYQQTPGQGLQFLFEYFSETQRNKGNFPGRFSGRQFSNSRSEMNVSTLELGDSALYLCASSLTSGDQETQYFGPGTRLLVL.

The V and J genes are TRBV29-1 and TRBJ2-1, with D tentatively TRBD2 (6 bases). Trimming shortened V by 1 base and J by 0 bases, and 16 bases separated the two germline ends. Germline assignment: CDR1 SQVTM and CDR2 ANQGSEA. The CDR3 loop spans 17 amino acids. The CDR3 DNA reads as TGCAGCGTTGAAGGTCTAGCGCTCAAGAGCTCCTACAATGAGCAGTTCTTC. Its protein product is CSVEGLALKSSYNEQFF.

The chain couples TRBV6-5 to TRBJ2-7, with D possibly matching TRBD2 (6 bases). Trimming took off 10 bases at V and 3 bases at J, with 16 bases between the two ends. The length of the CDR3 is 13 residues. CDR1 is MNHEY, CDR2 SVGAGI, per germline. The CDR3 here is CAIKDGGIYEQYF. In DNA form, the CDR3 reads TGTGCCATCAAAGACGGGGGAATCTACGAGCAGTACTTC.

This clone was seen only a few times. This chain uses TRBV18 with TRBJ2-3, with 8 positions matching TRBD2. The V segment lost 4 bases and the J segment 2 bases; nucleotides outside the gene matches: 14. The germline CDR1 and CDR2 sequences are KGHSH and LQKENI. The length of the CDR3 is 18 residues. The CDR3 reads CASSLRGPLAGITDTQYF. The CDR3 coding sequence is TGTGCCAGCTCACTCCGGGGGCCCTTAGCGGGGATCACAGATACGCAGTATTTT. The full variable domain, in which reference TRBV18 and TRBJ2-3 provide the parts outside the CDR3, is NAGVMQNPRHLVRRRGQEARLRCSPMKGHSHVYWYRQLPEEGLKFMVYLQKENIIDESGMPKERFSAEFPKEGPSILRIQQVVRGDSAAYFCASSLRGPLAGITDTQYFGPGTRLTVL.